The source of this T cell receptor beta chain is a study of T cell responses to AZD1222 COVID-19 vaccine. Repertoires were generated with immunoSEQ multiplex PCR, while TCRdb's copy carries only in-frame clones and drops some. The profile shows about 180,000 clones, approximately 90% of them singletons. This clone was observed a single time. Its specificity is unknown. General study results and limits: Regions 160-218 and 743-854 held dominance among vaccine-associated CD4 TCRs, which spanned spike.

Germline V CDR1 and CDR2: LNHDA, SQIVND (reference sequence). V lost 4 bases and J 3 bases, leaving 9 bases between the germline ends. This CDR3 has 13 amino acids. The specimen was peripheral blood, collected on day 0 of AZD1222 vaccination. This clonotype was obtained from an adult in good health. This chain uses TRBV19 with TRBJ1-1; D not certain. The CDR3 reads CASSRLVDTEAFF. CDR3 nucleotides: TGTGCCAGTAGTAGGTTGGTGGACACTGAAGCTTTCTTT.